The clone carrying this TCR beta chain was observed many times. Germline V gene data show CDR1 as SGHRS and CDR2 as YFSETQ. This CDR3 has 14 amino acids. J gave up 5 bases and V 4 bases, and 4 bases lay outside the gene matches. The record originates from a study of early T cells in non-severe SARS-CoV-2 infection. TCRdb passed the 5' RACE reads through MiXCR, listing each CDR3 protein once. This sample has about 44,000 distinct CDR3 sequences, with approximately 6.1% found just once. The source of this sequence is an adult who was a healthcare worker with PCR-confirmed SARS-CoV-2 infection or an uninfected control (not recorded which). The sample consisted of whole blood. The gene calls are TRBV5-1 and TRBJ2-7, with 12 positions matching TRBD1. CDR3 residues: CASSRGQGANEQYF. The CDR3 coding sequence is TGCGCCAGCAGCCGGGGACAGGGGGCTAACGAGCAGTACTTC. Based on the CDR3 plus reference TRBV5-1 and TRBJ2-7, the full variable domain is KAGVTQTPRYLIKTRGQQVTLSCSPISGHRSVSWYQQTPGQGLQFLFEYFSETQRNKGNFPGRFSGRQFSNSRSEMNVSTLELGDSALYLCASSRGQGANEQYFGPGTRLTVT.